This passage covers 5 T cell receptor beta chains from one sample sequenced in a study of CD8+CD57+ T cells in acquired aplastic anemia. According to the study, genomic DNA was the template for TCR beta VDJ and CDR3 profiling. TCRdb re-called the reads with MiXCR, one entry per CDR3 protein. The sample lists more than 150,000 distinct CDR3 sequences, around 65% occurring once. The source material was sorted CD4+, CD8+, or CD8+CD57+ T cells (not recorded which) from PBMCs. The receptors were sampled from a human donor with severe aplastic anemia or a healthy control (not recorded which).

This chain joins TRBV24-1 and TRBJ1-2, with D unclear. This CDR3 contains 12 residues. From germline, CDR1 is KGHDR and CDR2 SFDVKD. V lost 10 bases and J 5 bases, leaving 13 bases between the germline ends. This chain's CDR3 is CATSRTAYGYTF. CDR3 DNA: TGTGCCACTTCGCGGACGGCTTATGGCTACACCTTC.

This clonotype has ten or more counts. The chain couples TRBV9 to TRBJ2-3, with D perhaps given as TRBD1 or TRBD2 (5 bases each). Trimming left V 0 bases short and J 0 bases short, with 5 bases between. Germline loops: CDR1 SGDLS, CDR2 YYNGEE. CDR3 size: 14 residues. The CDR3 nucleotides read TGTGCCAGCAGCGTAGGGGACAGCACAGATACGCAGTATTTT. Encoded protein: CASSVGDSTDTQYF.

This clonotype was seen a few times. The chain recombines TRBV9 with TRBJ2-2, with D perhaps matching TRBD1 (5 bases). Germline V gives CDR1 SGDLS, CDR2 YYNGEE. Trimming took 3 bases from V and 0 from J, leaving 12 bases between them. The CDR3 is made up of 16 amino acids. The DNA for the CDR3 is TGTGCCAGCAGCGATCGAGGCAGGGCGAACACCGGGGAGCTGTTTTTT. Its translation: CASSDRGRANTGELFF.

About this clonotype: At one end the junction does not follow the germline gene, possibly because of a read error. The rearrangement joins TRBV5-8 to TRBJ2-2, with D perhaps being TRBD1 or TRBD2 (6 bases each). The CDR3 is 16 amino acids. From germline, CDR1 is SGHTS and CDR2 YDEGEE. The DNA for the CDR3 is TGCGCCAGCAGCTTGGAGGGGGGCGGCTCGGCCGGGGAGCTGTTTTTT. Residues: CASSLEGGGSAGELFF.

This sequence joins TRBV7-9 and TRBJ2-2, with a tentative D call TRBD2 (5 bases). The germline V gene has CDR1 SEHNR and CDR2 FQNEAQ (reference sequence). Between the trimmed V and J ends, which lost 8 bases and 0 bases, there was a span of 13 bases. CDR3 size: 15 residues. This CDR3 is CASVKLASNTGELFF. The CDR3 coding sequence is TGTGCCAGCGTGAAGTTAGCGTCGAACACCGGGGAGCTGTTTTTT. The full variable domain, completed using reference TRBV7-9 and TRBJ2-2, is DTGVSQNPRHKITKRGQNVTFRCDPISEHNRLYWYRQTLGQGPEFLTYFQNEAQLEKSRLLSDRFSAERPKGSFSTLEIQRTEQGDSAMYLCASVKLASNTGELFFGEGSRLTVL.